These 17 T cell receptor beta chains were all obtained from the same sample, sequenced in a study of vaccination and CD4 T cells after COVID-19. Scientists ran DNA taken from cultured CD4+ T cells through the Oncomine TCR Beta short-read assay for sequencing. One entry per CDR3 protein, called by TCRdb with MiXCR from the PCR reads. The table includes about 12,000 distinct CDR3 sequences, roughly half detected once. Their antigens are not known. Treatment in this sample: roughly 11-day PBMC culture with coronavirus spike peptide pools or control peptides (ViraFEST assay). The sequencing sample was made of CD4+ T cells from blood, cultured in vitro. These receptors all stem from a human donor who had recovered from COVID-19.

V and J are TRBV10-3 and TRBJ1-2, with D maybe TRBD1 (5 bases). The V and J ends lost 3 bases and 2 bases respectively, with 19 bases between them. This CDR3 is built from 17 residues. Germline CDR1 ENHRY, CDR2 SYGVKD. In nucleotides, the CDR3 is TGTGCCATCAGTGATGGGACTGCGGCGGGGTCGAACTATGGCTACACCTTC. This translates into CAISDGTAAGSNYGYTF.

This clonotype turned up a few times. The chain is built from TRBV19 and TRBJ2-6; D is uncertain. The germline gives CDR1 LNHDA, CDR2 SQIVND (reference sequence). The CDR3 is 13 amino acids. The CDR3 DNA reads TGTGCATCTACACCCCCAGGGGCCAACGTCCTGACTTTC. This encodes CASTPPGANVLTF. Full variable domain (remainder filled in from reference TRBV19 and TRBJ2-6): DGGITQSPKYLFRKEGQNVTLSCEQNLNHDAMYWYRQDPGQGLRLIYYSQIVNDFQKGDIAEGYSVSREKKESFPLTVTSAQKNPTAFYLCASTPPGANVLTFGAGSRLTVL.

The CDR3 sequence: CASSIGWSGPNTGELFF. CDR3 coding DNA: TGTGCCAGTAGTATCGGGTGGAGCGGCCCGAACACCGGGGAGCTGTTTTTT. This chain joins TRBV19 and TRBJ2-2, with D perhaps TRBD2 (5 bases). Germline V gene sequence: CDR1 LNHDA, CDR2 SQIVND (reference sequence). Trimming removed 3 bases from V and 0 bases from J, with 14 bases in between. The CDR3 is made up of 17 amino acids.

The V call is TRBV6-5, the J call TRBJ1-4, with D maybe TRBD1 (5 bases). The V gene lost 2 bases and the J gene lost 4 bases, with 11 bases spanning the gap. This CDR3 spans 15 amino acids. In germline, CDR1 is MNHEY, CDR2 SVGAGI. This CDR3 is CASSYDWGINEKLFF. The CDR3 coding sequence is TGTGCCAGCAGTTACGATTGGGGGATTAATGAAAAACTGTTTTTT.

The table lists this clonotype with a count of one. The chain joins TRBV18 to TRBJ1-5, with a weak D call TRBD1 (5 bases). V gave up 2 bases and J gave up 6 bases, with 14 bases separating them. Germline V gene data show CDR1 as KGHSH and CDR2 as LQKENI. CDR3 length: 15 residues. CDR3 DNA: TGTGCCAGCTCACCATCCCCCGGGGCGGCTCAGCCCCAGCATTTT. Amino acid sequence: CASSPSPGAAQPQHF.

This clonotype was detected a few times. The chain joins TRBV12-3 or TRBV12-4 to TRBJ1-1; TRBD1 matches at 7 bases. Trimming at V came to 7 bases and at J to 2 bases, leaving 7 bases not matched to a gene. The CDR3 covers 14 residues. The CDR3 region has the DNA TGTGCCAGCACCCAGGGGGGAGGTAACACTGAAGCTTTCTTT. It codes for CASTQGGGNTEAFF.

This clonotype was found once. An end of the junction does not agree with germline; a read error may underlie this. V gene TRBV19 combines with J gene TRBJ1-2, with D maybe TRBD1 (6 bases). The CDR3 totals 12 residues. The germline gives CDR1 LNHDA, CDR2 SQIVND (reference sequence). CDR3 sequence reads: CAGSKTGNGYTF. The CDR3 DNA reads as TGTGCCGGTAGTAAAACAGGGAATGGCTACACCTTC. The whole variable domain, filled in from reference TRBV19 and TRBJ1-2, reads DGGITQSPKYLFRKEGQNVTLSCEQNLNHDAMYWYRQDPGQGLRLIYYSQIVNDFQKGDIAEGYSVSREKKESFPLTVTSAQKNPTAFYLCAGSKTGNGYTFGSGTRLTVV.

This clonotype has more than one count but fewer than ten. V and J are TRBV6-1 and TRBJ2-1, with unresolved D. The CDR3 loop spans 14 amino acids. CDR1 is MNHNS, CDR2 SASEGT, per germline. V lost 4 bases, J lost 8 bases, and 15 bases lay in between. CDR3 protein: CASSALLRLDEQFF. The DNA for the CDR3 is TGTGCCAGCAGTGCTCTTCTTCGCTTGGATGAGCAGTTCTTC.

In its sample, this clonotype was seen a few times. CDR3 sequence (DNA): TGTGCCACTAAACAGGGGAAATTCCTTACGGAGACCCAGTACTTC. Encoded protein: CATKQGKFLTETQYF. The V and J genes are TRBV27 and TRBJ2-5; 7 bases map to TRBD1. CDR1 MNHEY and CDR2 SMNVEV come from the germline V gene (reference sequence). This CDR3 is built from 15 residues. Trimming cost V 10 bases and J 5 bases; bases outside gene matches: 16.

The chain has TRBV5-8 and TRBJ1-2; no reliable D call. The CDR3 contains 16 residues. Germline CDR1 SGHTS, CDR2 YDEGEE. The germline V and J ends were trimmed by 3 bases and 3 bases, with 18 bases remaining between them. For the CDR3, the DNA is TGTGCCAGCAGCTCGTACCGGGAATCCCTTTACTATGGCTACACCTTC. Translating gives CASSSYRESLYYGYTF.

This clonotype was recorded a few times. The CDR3 reads CSASPIAFPYEQYF. The CDR3 bases are TGCAGTGCTAGCCCTATAGCATTCCCCTACGAGCAGTACTTC. V and J are TRBV20-1 and TRBJ2-7, with D unresolved. V gave up 3 bases and J gave up 2 bases, with 14 bases separating them. This CDR3 has 14 residues. Germline loops: CDR1 DFQATT, CDR2 SNEGSKA (reference sequence).

The chain combines TRBV6-1 with TRBJ2-1; D unresolved. This CDR3 is built from 14 residues. Germline CDR1 is MNHNS and CDR2 is SASEGT. Trimming cost V 6 bases and J 1 base, with 10 bases left between them. CDR3 loop: CASRSARSYNEQFF. Here the CDR3 DNA reads TGTGCCAGCAGGTCCGCTAGGTCCTACAATGAGCAGTTCTTC.

This clonotype was counted only a few times. The rearrangement uses TRBV30 and TRBJ2-6; D is possibly TRBD2 (6 bases). V lost 4 bases and J lost 2, with 15 bases in between. CDR1 is GTSNPN and CDR2 is SVGIG in the germline V gene (reference sequence). The CDR3 covers 16 residues. CDR3 amino acids: CAWNSPGGTGANVLTF. CDR3 nucleotides: TGTGCCTGGAATTCCCCCGGGGGTACTGGGGCCAACGTCCTGACTTTC.

The CDR3 region has the DNA TGTGCCTGGACGCGGGTAGGGACACAAGAGACCCAGTACTTC. It yields the protein CAWTRVGTQETQYF. This chain links TRBV30 with TRBJ2-5; tentative D call: TRBD1 (6 bases). Germline V gene sequence: CDR1 GTSNPN, CDR2 SVGIG (reference sequence). This CDR3 contains 14 residues. V lost 4 bases and J 2 bases, leaving 14 bases between the germline ends.

The sample holds a few counts of this clonotype. The chain has TRBV6-1 and TRBJ2-7; D is undetermined. CDR3 length equals 13 residues. The germline gives CDR1 MNHNS, CDR2 SASEGT. Trimming cost V 7 bases and J 4 bases, with 14 bases left between them. This chain's CDR3 is CASTAPAGYEQYF. For the CDR3, the DNA is TGTGCCAGCACCGCCCCTGCAGGATACGAGCAGTACTTC.

A few counts support this clonotype. V usage is TRBV6-5 and J usage is TRBJ1-1; D not certain. The CDR3 length is 13 residues. CDR1 and CDR2 (germline): MNHEY, SVGAGI. V shed 2 bases and J shed 4 bases, with 8 bases lying between them. CDR3 nucleotide sequence: TGTGCCAGCAGTTACGGGGTGGGCACTGAAGCTTTCTTT. Translating gives CASSYGVGTEAFF.

V usage is TRBV7-8 and J usage is TRBJ2-7; 9 nucleotides agree with TRBD1. CDR3 size: 16 residues. V lost 0 bases, J lost 3 bases, and 6 bases stayed unmatched. Germline loops: CDR1 SGHVS, CDR2 FQNEAQ. CDR3 in DNA: TGTGCCAGCAGCTTAGCTTCGGGACAGGGTAACTACGAGCAGTACTTC. Translated, it gives CASSLASGQGNYEQYF.